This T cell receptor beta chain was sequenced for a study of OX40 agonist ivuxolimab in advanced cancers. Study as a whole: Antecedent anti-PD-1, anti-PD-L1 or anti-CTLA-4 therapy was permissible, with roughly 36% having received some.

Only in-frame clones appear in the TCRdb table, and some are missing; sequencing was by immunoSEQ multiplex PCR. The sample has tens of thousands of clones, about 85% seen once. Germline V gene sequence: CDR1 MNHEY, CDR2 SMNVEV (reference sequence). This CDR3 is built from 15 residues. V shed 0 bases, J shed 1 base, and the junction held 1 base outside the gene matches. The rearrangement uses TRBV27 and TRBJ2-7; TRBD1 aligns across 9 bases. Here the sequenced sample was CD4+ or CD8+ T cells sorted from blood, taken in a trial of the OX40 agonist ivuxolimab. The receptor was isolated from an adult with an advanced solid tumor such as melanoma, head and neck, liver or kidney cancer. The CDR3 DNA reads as TGTGCCAGCAGTTTATCGGGACAGGGTTCCTACGAGCAGTACTTC. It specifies CASSLSGQGSYEQYF.